This is a list of T cell receptor beta chains from one sample in a study of cytomegalovirus exposure and HLA in healthy donors. Libraries were prepared by immunoSEQ multiplex PCR; TCRdb keeps only in-frame clonotypes and omits some of them. The repertoire consists of some 180,000 clones, with roughly nine tenths occurring once and the leading ten covering 6% to 8%. Sample: PBMCs. The receptors here all came from a man aged 25-45 years in good health and CMV-seropositive. The CDR3 runs from the conserved cysteine through the conserved F or W. Fields, in order: D gene, J gene, V gene, CDR3 DNA, CDR3 protein. A D gene is named only where the DNA matches it firmly.

d_call: -; j_call: TRBJ2-7; v_call: TRBV7-2; cdr3_nt: TGTGCCAGCAGCATTAAGGCCGAGCGCGAGCAGTACTTC; cdr3_aa: CASSIKAEREQYF
d_call: TRBD1; j_call: TRBJ2-5; v_call: TRBV27; cdr3_nt: TGTGCCAGCTCTCGACAGGGGCAAGAGACCCAGTACTTC; cdr3_aa: CASSRQGQETQYF
d_call: -; j_call: TRBJ1-3; v_call: TRBV9; cdr3_nt: TGTGCCAGCAGCGTAGATCTCTACTCTGGAAACACCATATATTTT; cdr3_aa: CASSVDLYSGNTIYF
d_call: -; j_call: TRBJ2-5; v_call: TRBV6-5; cdr3_nt: TGTGCCAGCGGGGCCTCAGGGGAGGCGGAGACCCAGTACTTC; cdr3_aa: CASGASGEAETQYF
d_call: TRBD1; j_call: TRBJ1-1; v_call: TRBV5-1; cdr3_nt: TGCGCCAGCAGCCTGATGGGACAGCCTTCCACTGAAGCTTTCTTT; cdr3_aa: CASSLMGQPSTEAFF
d_call: -; j_call: TRBJ2-7; v_call: TRBV27; cdr3_nt: TGTGCCAGCAGTTCGTCAGGGACCCCTGGCGAGCAGTACTTC; cdr3_aa: CASSSSGTPGEQYF
d_call: -; j_call: TRBJ2-5; v_call: TRBV7-9; cdr3_nt: TGTGCCAGCAGGGCGGGACAAGAGACCCAGTACTTC; cdr3_aa: CASRAGQETQYF
d_call: TRBD2; j_call: TRBJ2-1; v_call: TRBV27; cdr3_nt: TGTGCCAGCACCTCGGGGGGATATCCCTCCTACAATGAGCAGTTCTTC; cdr3_aa: CASTSGGYPSYNEQFF
d_call: TRBD2; j_call: TRBJ2-3; v_call: TRBV6-6; cdr3_nt: TGTGCCAGCAGTAGTAGCGGGGGCGACACAGATACGCAGTATTTT; cdr3_aa: CASSSSGGDTDTQYF
d_call: -; j_call: TRBJ2-5; v_call: TRBV5-1; cdr3_nt: TGCGCCAGCAGCTTGGGGCAACAAGAGACCCAGTACTTC; cdr3_aa: CASSLGQQETQYF
d_call: -; j_call: TRBJ2-7; v_call: TRBV4-1; cdr3_nt: TGCGCCAGCAGCCATACACTTCCGGGGACCTCTTACGAGCAGTACTTC; cdr3_aa: CASSHTLPGTSYEQYF
d_call: -; j_call: TRBJ2-2; v_call: TRBV4-3; cdr3_nt: TGCGCCAGCAGCCAAGAGTGGCAGAACACCGGGGAGCTGTTTTTT; cdr3_aa: CASSQEWQNTGELFF
d_call: -; j_call: TRBJ1-4; v_call: TRBV5-1; cdr3_nt: TGCGCCAGCAGTCCCGGATCCCGGGGACGGGAAAAACTGTTTTTT; cdr3_aa: CASSPGSRGREKLFF
d_call: -; j_call: TRBJ2-1; v_call: TRBV9; cdr3_nt: TGTGCCAGCAGCGTCAGGGGGGGCGAGCAGTTCTTC; cdr3_aa: CASSVRGGEQFF
d_call: -; j_call: TRBJ2-7; v_call: TRBV7-6; cdr3_nt: TGTGCCAGCAGCTTACAAGGCGAGCAGTACTTC; cdr3_aa: CASSLQGEQYF
d_call: -; j_call: TRBJ1-1; v_call: TRBV6-5; cdr3_nt: TGTGCCAGCAGTTACGGCGGCTCGGCTGAAGCTTTCTTT; cdr3_aa: CASSYGGSAEAFF
d_call: -; j_call: TRBJ2-2; v_call: TRBV5-4; cdr3_nt: TGTGCCAGCAGCTTGGGGTCAGGACCGAACACCGGGGAGCTGTTTTTT; cdr3_aa: CASSLGSGPNTGELFF